This T cell receptor beta chain appears in the sequencing data of a study of CD8 T cells in Susac syndrome. CD8+ and CD4+ T cells from blood underwent TCR beta sequencing, which was carried out in a high-throughput format. Negative isolation yielded CD4+ and CD8+ T cells, and FACS enriched TEMRA cells. Per germline, CDR1 SGHRS and CDR2 YFSETQ. The CDR3 is 13 amino acids. V lost 4 bases and J 9 bases, leaving 15 bases between the germline ends. With random hexamers, reverse transcription was performed on roughly 0.45 to 1 ug of RNA. Across 54 Vbeta and 13 Jbeta, immunoSEQ multiplex PCR amplified TCR beta CDR3. TCRdb reprocessed the immunoSEQ multiplex PCR reads with MiXCR, giving one entry per CDR3 protein. Found here are roughly 200,000 distinct CDR3 sequences, almost 96% of them singletons; the top ten hold 0.093%.

The genes are TRBV5-1 and TRBJ2-3; possibly TRBD1 or TRBD2 for D (5 bases each). This clonotype originated in a human donor with multiple sclerosis. Input material: CD4+ T cells from PBMCs. The CDR3 sequence: CASSLGDRNTQYF. The CDR3, as DNA: TGCGCCAGCAGCCTGGGGGACCGGAACACGCAGTATTTT.